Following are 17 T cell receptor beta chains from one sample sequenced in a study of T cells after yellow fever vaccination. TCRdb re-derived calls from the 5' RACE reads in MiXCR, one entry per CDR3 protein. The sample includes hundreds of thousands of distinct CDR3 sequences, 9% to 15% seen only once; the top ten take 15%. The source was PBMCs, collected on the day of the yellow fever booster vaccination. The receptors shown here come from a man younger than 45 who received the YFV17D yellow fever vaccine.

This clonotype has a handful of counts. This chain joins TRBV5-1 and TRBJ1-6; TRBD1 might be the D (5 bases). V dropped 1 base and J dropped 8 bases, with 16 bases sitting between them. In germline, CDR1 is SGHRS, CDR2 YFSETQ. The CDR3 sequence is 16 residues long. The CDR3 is CASSLTGRASYSPLHF. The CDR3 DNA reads TGCGCCAGCAGCTTGACAGGTCGGGCATCGTATTCACCCCTCCACTTT.

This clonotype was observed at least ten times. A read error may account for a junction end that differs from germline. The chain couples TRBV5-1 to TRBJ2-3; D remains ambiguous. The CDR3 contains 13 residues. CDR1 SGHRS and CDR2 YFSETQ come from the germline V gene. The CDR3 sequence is CASSLGRTDTQYF. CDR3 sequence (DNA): TGTGCCAGCAGCTTGGGCCGCACAGATACGCAGTATTTT.

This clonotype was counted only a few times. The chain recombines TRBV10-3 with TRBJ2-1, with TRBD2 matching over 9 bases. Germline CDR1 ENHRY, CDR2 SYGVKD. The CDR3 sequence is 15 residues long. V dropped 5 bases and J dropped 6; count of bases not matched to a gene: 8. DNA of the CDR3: TGTGCCATCAGTTCAAGCGGGAGGAGTGGCAATGAGCAGTTCTTC. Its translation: CAISSSGRSGNEQFF.

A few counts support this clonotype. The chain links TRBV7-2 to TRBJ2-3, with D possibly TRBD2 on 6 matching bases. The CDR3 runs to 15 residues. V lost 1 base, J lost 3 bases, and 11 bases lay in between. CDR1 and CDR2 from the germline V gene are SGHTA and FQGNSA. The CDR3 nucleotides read TGTGCCAGCAGCTTAGTGAGGGCGGGGACAGATACGCAGTATTTT. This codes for CASSLVRAGTDTQYF.

The CDR3 loop is CASSLQARLNYGYTF. In DNA form, the CDR3 reads TGTGCCAGCAGTTTGCAGGCCCGACTGAACTATGGCTACACCTTC. The chain is built from TRBV27 and TRBJ1-2; D remains unclear. The V gene's germline CDR1 is MNHEY and CDR2 SMNVEV (reference sequence). V lost 3 bases and J lost 2, with 13 bases in between. The CDR3 runs 15 residues.

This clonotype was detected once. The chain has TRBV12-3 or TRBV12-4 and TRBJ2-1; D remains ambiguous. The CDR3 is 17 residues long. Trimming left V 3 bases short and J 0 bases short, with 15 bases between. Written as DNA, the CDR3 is TGTGCCAGCAGTTTCGCCGCGTGGCGGTTCTCCTACAATGAGCAGTTCTTC. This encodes CASSFAAWRFSYNEQFF.

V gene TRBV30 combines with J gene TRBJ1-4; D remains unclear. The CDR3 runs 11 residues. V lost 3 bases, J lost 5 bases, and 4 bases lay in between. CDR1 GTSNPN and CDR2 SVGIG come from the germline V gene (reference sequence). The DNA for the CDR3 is TGTGCCTGGAGCGTCAATGAAAAACTGTTTTTT. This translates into CAWSVNEKLFF. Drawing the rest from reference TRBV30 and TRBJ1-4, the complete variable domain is SQTIHQWPATLVQPVGSPLSLECTVEGTSNPNLYWYRQAAGRGLQLLFYSVGIGQISSEVPQNLSASRPQDRQFILSSKKLLLSDSGFYLCAWSVNEKLFFGSGTQLSVL.

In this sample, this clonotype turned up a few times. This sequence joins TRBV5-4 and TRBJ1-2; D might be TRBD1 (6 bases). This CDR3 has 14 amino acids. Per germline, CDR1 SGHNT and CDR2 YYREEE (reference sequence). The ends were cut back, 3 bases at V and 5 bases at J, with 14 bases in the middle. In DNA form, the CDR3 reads TGTGCCAGCAGCTCGCCGGCGCAGGGGTATGGCTACACCTTC. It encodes CASSSPAQGYGYTF.

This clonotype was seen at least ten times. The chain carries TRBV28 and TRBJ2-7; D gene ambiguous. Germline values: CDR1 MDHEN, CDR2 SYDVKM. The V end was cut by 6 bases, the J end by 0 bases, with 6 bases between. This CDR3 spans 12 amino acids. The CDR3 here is CASRYSSYEQYF. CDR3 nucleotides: TGTGCCAGCAGGTACAGCTCCTACGAGCAGTACTTC.

The CDR3 region has the DNA TGCGCCAGCAGCTTAACCGGGACACTATCCTACAATGAGCAGTTCTTC. Translated: CASSLTGTLSYNEQFF. V usage is TRBV4-1 and J usage is TRBJ2-1, with D maybe TRBD1 (6 bases). Germline values: CDR1 MGHRA, CDR2 YSYEKL. The CDR3 consists of 16 residues. Deletions cut 5 bases from V and 1 base from J, with 15 bases between.

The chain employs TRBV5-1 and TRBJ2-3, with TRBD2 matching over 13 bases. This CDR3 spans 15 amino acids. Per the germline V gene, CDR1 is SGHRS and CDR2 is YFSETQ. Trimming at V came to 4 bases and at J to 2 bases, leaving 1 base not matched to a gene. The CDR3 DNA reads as TGCGCCAGCAGCGGGACTAGCGGGGTCACAGATACGCAGTATTTT. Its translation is CASSGTSGVTDTQYF. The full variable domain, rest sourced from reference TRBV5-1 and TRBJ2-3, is KAGVTQTPRYLIKTRGQQVTLSCSPISGHRSVSWYQQTPGQGLQFLFEYFSETQRNKGNFPGRFSGRQFSNSRSEMNVSTLELGDSALYLCASSGTSGVTDTQYFGPGTRLTVL.

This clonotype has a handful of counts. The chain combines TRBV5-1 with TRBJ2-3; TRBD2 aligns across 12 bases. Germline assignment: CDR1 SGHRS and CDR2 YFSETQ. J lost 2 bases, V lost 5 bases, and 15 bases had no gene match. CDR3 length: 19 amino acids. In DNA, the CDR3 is TGCGCCAGCAGGTCAAGCAAGCTAGCGGGAGGGCCTGCCACAGATACGCAGTATTTT. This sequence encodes CASRSSKLAGGPATDTQYF.

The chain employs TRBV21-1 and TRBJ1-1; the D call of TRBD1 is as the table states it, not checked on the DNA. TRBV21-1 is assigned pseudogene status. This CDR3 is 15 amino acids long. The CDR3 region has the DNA TGTGCCAGCAGCATTGTCCCTCCACCGGACACTGAAGCTTTCTTT. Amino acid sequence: CASSIVPPPDTEAFF.

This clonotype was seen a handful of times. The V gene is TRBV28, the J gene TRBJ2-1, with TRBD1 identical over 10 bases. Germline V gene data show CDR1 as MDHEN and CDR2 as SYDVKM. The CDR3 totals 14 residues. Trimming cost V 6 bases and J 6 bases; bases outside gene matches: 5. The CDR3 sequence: CASRPGTGVNEQFF. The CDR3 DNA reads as TGTGCCAGCAGGCCGGGGACAGGGGTCAATGAGCAGTTCTTC.

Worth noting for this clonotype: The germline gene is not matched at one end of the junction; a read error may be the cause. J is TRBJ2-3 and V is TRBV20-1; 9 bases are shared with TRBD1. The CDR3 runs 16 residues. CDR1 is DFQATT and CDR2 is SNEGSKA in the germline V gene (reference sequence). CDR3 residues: CIATPSGQGFADTQYF. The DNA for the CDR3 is TGCATTGCTACCCCGAGTGGACAGGGGTTTGCAGATACGCAGTATTTT.

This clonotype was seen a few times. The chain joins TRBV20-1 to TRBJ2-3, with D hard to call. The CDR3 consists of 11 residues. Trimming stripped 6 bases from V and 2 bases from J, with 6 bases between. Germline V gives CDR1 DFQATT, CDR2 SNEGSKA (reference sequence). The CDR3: CSAGPTDTQYF. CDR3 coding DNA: TGCAGTGCCGGCCCCACAGATACGCAGTATTTT.

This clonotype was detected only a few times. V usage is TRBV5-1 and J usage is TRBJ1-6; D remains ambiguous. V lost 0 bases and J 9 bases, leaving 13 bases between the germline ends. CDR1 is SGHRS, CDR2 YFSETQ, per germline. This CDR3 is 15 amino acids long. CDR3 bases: TGCGCCAGCAGCTTGGCCGGAGGGAATCGTTCACCCCTCCACTTT. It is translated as CASSLAGGNRSPLHF.